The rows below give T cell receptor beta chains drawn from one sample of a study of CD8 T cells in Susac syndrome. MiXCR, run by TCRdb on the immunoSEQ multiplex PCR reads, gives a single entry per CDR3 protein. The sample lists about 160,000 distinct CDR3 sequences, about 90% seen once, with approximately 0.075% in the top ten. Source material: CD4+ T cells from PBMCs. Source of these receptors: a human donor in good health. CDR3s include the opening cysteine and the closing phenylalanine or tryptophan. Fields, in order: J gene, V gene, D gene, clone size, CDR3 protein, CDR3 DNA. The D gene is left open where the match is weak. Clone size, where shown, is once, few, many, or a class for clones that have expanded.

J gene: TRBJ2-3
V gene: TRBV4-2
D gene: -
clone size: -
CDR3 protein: CASSQVAFPDTQYF
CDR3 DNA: TGTGCCAGCAGCCAGGTAGCGTTCCCAGATACGCAGTATTTT

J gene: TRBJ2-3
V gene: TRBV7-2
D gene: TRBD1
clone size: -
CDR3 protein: CASSPRDRGWADTQYF
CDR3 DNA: TGTGCCAGCAGCCCCCGGGACAGGGGATGGGCAGATACGCAGTATTTT

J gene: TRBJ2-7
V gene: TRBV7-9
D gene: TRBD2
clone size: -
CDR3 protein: CASSPGTSGYEQYF
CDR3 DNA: TGTGCCAGCAGCCCCGGGACTAGCGGCTACGAGCAGTACTTC

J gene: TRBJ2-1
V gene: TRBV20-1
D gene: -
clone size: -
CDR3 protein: CSARDNPGFSFSDEQFF
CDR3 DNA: TGCAGTGCTAGAGATAACCCAGGGTTTAGCTTTAGCGATGAGCAGTTCTTC

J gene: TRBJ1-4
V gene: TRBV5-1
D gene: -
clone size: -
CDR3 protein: CASSLEGLPGEKLFF
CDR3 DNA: TGCGCCAGCAGCTTGGAAGGTCTGCCAGGTGAAAAACTGTTTTTT

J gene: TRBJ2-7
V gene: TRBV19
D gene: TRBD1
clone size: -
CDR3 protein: CASRDRDSSYEQYF
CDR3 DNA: TGTGCCAGTAGGGACAGGGATAGCTCCTACGAGCAGTACTTC

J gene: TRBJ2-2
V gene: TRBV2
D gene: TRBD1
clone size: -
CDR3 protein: CASSELDRGGGELFF
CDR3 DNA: TGTGCCAGCAGTGAGTTAGACAGGGGAGGCGGGGAGCTGTTTTTT

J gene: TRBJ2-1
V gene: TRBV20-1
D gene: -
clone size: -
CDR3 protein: CSAWGGASSYNEQFF
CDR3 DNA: TGCAGTGCTTGGGGGGGGGCGAGCTCCTACAATGAGCAGTTCTTC

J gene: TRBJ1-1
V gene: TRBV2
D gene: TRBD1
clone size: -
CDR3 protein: CASLRIQGANTEAFF
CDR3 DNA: TGTGCCAGCTTACGGATTCAGGGGGCGAACACTGAAGCTTTCTTT

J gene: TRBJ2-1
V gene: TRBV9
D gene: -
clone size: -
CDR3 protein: CASSYRDNPPFF
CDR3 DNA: TGTGCCAGCAGTTATCGGGACAACCCCCCGTTCTTC

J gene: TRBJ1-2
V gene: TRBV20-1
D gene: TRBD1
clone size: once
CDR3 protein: CSASRQGMGGYTF
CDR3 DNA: TGCAGTGCTAGTCGACAGGGAATGGGTGGCTACACCTTC

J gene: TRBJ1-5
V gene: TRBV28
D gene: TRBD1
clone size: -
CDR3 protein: CASSSPGQGKQPQHF
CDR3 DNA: TGTGCCAGCAGCAGCCCGGGACAGGGGAAGCAGCCCCAGCATTTT

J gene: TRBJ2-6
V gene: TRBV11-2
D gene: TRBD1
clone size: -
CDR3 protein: CASSSRITGGASGANVLTF
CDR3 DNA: TGTGCCAGCAGCTCCAGAATTACAGGGGGCGCTTCTGGGGCCAACGTCCTGACTTTC

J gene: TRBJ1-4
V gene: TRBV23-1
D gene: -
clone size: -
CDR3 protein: CATPSERQTNEKLFF
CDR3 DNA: TGCGCCACCCCCAGTGAGCGACAAACTAATGAAAAACTGTTTTTT